Presented here are 10 T cell receptor beta chains from one specimen sequenced in a study of blood T cell repertoires in COVID-19. Method: immunoSEQ multiplex PCR; TCRdb's copy keeps in-frame clones and lacks some. The data contain fewer than 200,000 clones, 70% to 90% of them singletons. The sample was peripheral blood. These receptors were collected from a woman in her fifties or sixties with COVID-19, enrolled during active disease.

The chain carries TRBV7-9 and TRBJ1-1; 7 positions agree with TRBD1. CDR1 SEHNR and CDR2 FQNEAQ come from the germline V gene (reference sequence). The CDR3 is made up of 13 amino acids. V gave up 3 bases and J gave up 4 bases; unmatched junction bases: 2. The CDR3 DNA is TGTGCCAGCAGCTTTCAGGGGGGCACTGAAGCTTTCTTT. Residues: CASSFQGGTEAFF.

V usage is TRBV6-5 and J usage is TRBJ2-7; maybe TRBD2 (6 bases). This CDR3 is built from 13 residues. Germline V gene lookup returns CDR1 MNHEY and CDR2 SVGAGI. V was trimmed by 5 bases and J by 4 bases, leaving 12 bases between them. CDR3 sequence reads: CASSPGGGYEQYF. CDR3 coding DNA: TGTGCCAGCAGTCCCGGTGGGGGGTACGAGCAGTACTTC.

This rearrangement joins TRBV28 to TRBJ1-6; the D gene is possibly TRBD1 (5 bases). The CDR3 consists of 14 residues. CDR1 is MDHEN and CDR2 is SYDVKM in the germline V gene. Trimming took off 4 bases at V and 7 bases at J, with 11 bases between the two ends. This CDR3 reads CASSSTALNSPLHF. The CDR3 DNA sequence: TGTGCCAGCAGTTCGACAGCTTTAAATTCACCCCTCCACTTT.

The chain has TRBV6-6 and TRBJ1-5; 9 bases agree with TRBD1. V shed 5 bases, J shed 0 bases, and the junction held 8 bases outside the gene matches. The CDR3 has 17 amino acids. CDR1 and CDR2 from the germline V gene are MNHNY and SVGAGI (reference sequence). The CDR3, as DNA: TGTGCCAGCAGTCACGACAGGGGGGATTATAGCAATCAGCCCCAGCATTTT. Translated: CASSHDRGDYSNQPQHF.

In nucleotides, the CDR3 is TGTGCCAGTAGTATTGGACAGCGTTCCTACGAGCAGTACTTC. Amino acids: CASSIGQRSYEQYF. J is TRBJ2-7 and V is TRBV19; TRBD1 might be the D (6 bases). This CDR3 region has 14 residues. Trimming left V 3 bases short and J 1 base short, with 10 bases between. Germline assignment: CDR1 LNHDA and CDR2 SQIVND (reference sequence). The full variable domain, its missing parts supplied by reference TRBV19 and TRBJ2-7, is DGGITQSPKYLFRKEGQNVTLSCEQNLNHDAMYWYRQDPGQGLRLIYYSQIVNDFQKGDIAEGYSVSREKKESFPLTVTSAQKNPTAFYLCASSIGQRSYEQYFGPGTRLTVT.

The chain links TRBV2 to TRBJ2-1; tentative D call: TRBD2 (5 bases). V was trimmed by 5 bases and J by 9 bases, leaving 17 bases between them. This CDR3 has 14 residues. Germline CDR1 reads SNHLY; CDR2 reads FYNNEI. CDR3 nucleotides: TGTGCCAGCAGTCGGCTAGCAACTGTCGGTGAGCAGTTCTTC. Its translation is CASSRLATVGEQFF. Full variable domain (remainder filled in from reference TRBV2 and TRBJ2-1): EPEVTQTPSHQVTQMGQEVILRCVPISNHLYFYWYRQILGQKVEFLVSFYNNEISEKSEIFDDQFSVERPDGSNFTLKIRSTKLEDSAMYFCASSRLATVGEQFFGPGTRLTVL.

In DNA form, the CDR3 reads TGTGCCAGCAGCCTCCTCGGTAACACCATATATTTT. Translated, it gives CASSLLGNTIYF. The rearrangement joins TRBV3-1 (or the pseudogene TRBV3-2) to TRBJ1-3; no reliable D call. V lost 4 bases to trimming and J lost 7 bases, with 8 bases between them. The CDR3 loop spans 12 amino acids. Germline V gives CDR1 LGHDT, CDR2 YNNKEL (reference sequence).

The genes are TRBV5-1 and TRBJ1-2; D may be TRBD1 (6 bases). Germline lookup yields CDR1 SGHRS and CDR2 YFSETQ. This CDR3 has 14 amino acids. Trimming took 4 bases from V and 2 from J, leaving 12 bases between them. CDR3 nucleotide sequence: TGCGCCAGCAGCCCCGGACAGACAAACTATGGCTACACCTTC. Translated, it gives CASSPGQTNYGYTF. The full variable domain, in which reference TRBV5-1 and TRBJ1-2 provide the parts outside the CDR3, is KAGVTQTPRYLIKTRGQQVTLSCSPISGHRSVSWYQQTPGQGLQFLFEYFSETQRNKGNFPGRFSGRQFSNSRSEMNVSTLELGDSALYLCASSPGQTNYGYTFGSGTRLTVV.

This clone was detected once. This sequence joins TRBV6-6 and TRBJ1-3; 7 positions agree with TRBD1. CDR3 length: 14 residues. The germline V gene has CDR1 MNHNY and CDR2 SVGAGI (reference sequence). V was pared by 2 bases and J by 6 bases, with 4 bases of the junction left unmatched. CDR3 protein: CASSYGTDPNTIYF. The CDR3, as DNA: TGTGCCAGCAGTTACGGGACAGATCCAAACACCATATATTTT.

Many counts were recorded for this clone. This chain joins TRBV13 and TRBJ1-3; 7 bases are a match to TRBD1. Germline V lookup: CDR1 PRHDT, CDR2 FYEKMQ (reference sequence). The CDR3 is made up of 16 amino acids. Germline trimming cut 0 bases from V and 0 bases from J; bases unmatched to any gene: 2. CDR3 amino acids: CASSLGSGGSGNTIYF. The CDR3 coding sequence is TGTGCCAGCAGCTTAGGCTCAGGGGGCTCTGGAAACACCATATATTTT.